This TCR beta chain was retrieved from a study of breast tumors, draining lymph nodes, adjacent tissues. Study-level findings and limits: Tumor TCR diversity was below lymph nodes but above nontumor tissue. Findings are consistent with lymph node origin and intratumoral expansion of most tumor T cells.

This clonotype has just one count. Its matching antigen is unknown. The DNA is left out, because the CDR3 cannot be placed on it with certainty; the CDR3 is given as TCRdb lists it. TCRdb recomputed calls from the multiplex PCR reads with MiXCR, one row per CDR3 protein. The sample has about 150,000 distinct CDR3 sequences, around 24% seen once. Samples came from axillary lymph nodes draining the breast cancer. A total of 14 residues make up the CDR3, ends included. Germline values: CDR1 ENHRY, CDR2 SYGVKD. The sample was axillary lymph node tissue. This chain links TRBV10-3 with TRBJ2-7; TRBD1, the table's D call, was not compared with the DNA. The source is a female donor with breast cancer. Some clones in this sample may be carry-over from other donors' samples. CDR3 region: CAICSAMGRYEQYF.